The 10 T cell receptor beta chains below all came from one sample that was sequenced in a study of cytomegalovirus exposure and HLA in healthy donors (dated by TCRdb to about 2017). The library was generated by the immunoSEQ multiplex PCR assay. The multiplex PCR relied on a mix of 60 forward primers for TCR Vbeta segments and 13 reverse primers for TCR Jbeta segments. Held by TCRdb, this immuneACCESS table contains in-frame sequences only and omits some clones. Under half of the omission traces to an unresolved V gene where checked; the cause of the rest is unknown. For this sample the table gives about 110,000 clones, of which about three quarters were detected only once. The biggest ten clones account for 7.8% of the sample. Input material: PBMCs. All receptors derive from a young man in good health and CMV-seronegative.

The V and J genes are TRBV12-5 and TRBJ2-5; 8 nucleotides line up with TRBD1. With 5 bases clipped from V and 2 bases from J, the junction kept 7 bases outside the gene matches. The germline CDR1 and CDR2 sequences are LGHNT and FRNRAP. The CDR3 covers 15 residues. Here the CDR3 DNA reads TGTGCTAGTGGTCTCGGTGGACAGGGACAAGAGACCCAGTACTTC. As protein: CASGLGGQGQETQYF.

This chain joins TRBV28 and TRBJ1-1; 8 bases agree with TRBD1. With 10 bases clipped from V and 5 bases from J, the junction kept 6 bases outside the gene matches. The CDR3 contains 12 residues. The germline CDR1 and CDR2 sequences are MDHEN and SYDVKM. The CDR3 protein is CAIGDRLTEAFF. CDR3 coding DNA: TGTGCCATTGGGGACAGGCTAACTGAAGCTTTCTTT.

The chain links TRBV7-8 to TRBJ2-7, with D unresolved. The CDR3 extends over 15 amino acids. Germline V gene data show CDR1 as SGHVS and CDR2 as FQNEAQ. With 3 bases removed from V and 2 bases from J, the gap between germline ends came to 14 bases. CDR3 sequence reads: CASSFTKAEAYEQYF. CDR3 DNA sequence: TGTGCCAGCAGCTTCACGAAAGCCGAGGCCTACGAGCAGTACTTC. Looking up the rest from reference TRBV7-8 and TRBJ2-7 gives the full variable domain: GAGVSQSPRYKVAKRGQDVALRCDPISGHVSLFWYQQALGQGPEFLTYFQNEAQLDKSGLPSDRFFAERPEGSVSTLKIQRTQQEDSAVYLCASSFTKAEAYEQYFGPGTRLTVT.

The chain employs TRBV6-6 and TRBJ2-2, with 8 bases matching TRBD2. Germline CDR1 is MNHNY and CDR2 is SVGAGI (reference sequence). V was clipped by 6 bases and J by 5 bases; unmatched bases: 8. The CDR3 totals 15 residues. As DNA, the CDR3 is TGTGCCAGCAGCCGAAACGGGGGGGGGACCGGGGAGCTGTTTTTT. Translated: CASSRNGGGTGELFF.

The V and J genes are TRBV25-1 and TRBJ2-3, with no clear D. Germline CDR1 is MGHDK and CDR2 is SYGVNS. The length of the CDR3 is 14 residues. Trimming left V 7 bases short and J 1 base short, with 12 bases between. This CDR3 is CASIGRLGTDTQYF. In DNA, the CDR3 is TGTGCCAGCATCGGTCGGCTAGGCACAGATACGCAGTATTTT. Full variable domain (outside the CDR3, taken from reference TRBV25-1 and TRBJ2-3): EADIYQTPRYLVIGTGKKITLECSQTMGHDKMYWYQQDPGMELHLIHYSYGVNSTEKGDLSSESTVSRIRTEHFPLTLESARPSHTSQYLCASIGRLGTDTQYFGPGTRLTVL.

The sample holds one count of this clone. The V and J genes are TRBV10-2 and TRBJ1-5; 8 bases agree with TRBD1. The CDR3 consists of 18 residues. The V gene end was trimmed by 3 bases and the J gene end by 1 base; junction bases not matched to a gene: 11. Germline V gene lookup returns CDR1 WSHSY and CDR2 SAAADI. CDR3 nucleotides: TGCGCCAGCAGTGAAGGGACAGGCTTATATTGGAGCAATCAGCCCCAGCATTTT. Residues: CASSEGTGLYWSNQPQHF.

The V gene is TRBV4-1, the J gene TRBJ1-5; D is perhaps TRBD1 (5 bases). The V gene's germline CDR1 is MGHRA and CDR2 YSYEKL. The CDR3 is 21 residues long. V was trimmed by 0 bases and J by 3 bases, leaving 27 bases between them. The CDR3 spells CASSQDWPPGWQGGNNQPQHF. CDR3 DNA: TGCGCCAGCAGCCAAGATTGGCCCCCCGGGTGGCAGGGTGGTAACAATCAGCCCCAGCATTTT.

The chain links TRBV9 to TRBJ2-5, with D tentatively TRBD2 (6 bases). V was clipped by 4 bases and J by 5 bases, with 12 bases between them. Germline V gives CDR1 SGDLS, CDR2 YYNGEE. This CDR3 contains 13 residues. CDR3 loop: CASSSRLGETQYF. CDR3 in DNA: TGTGCCAGCAGCTCAAGACTAGGTGAGACCCAGTACTTC.

The CDR3 bases are TGTGCCAGCAGCCAATATAGCGGGGAGAGCACAGATACGCAGTATTTT. Its translation: CASSQYSGESTDTQYF. J is TRBJ2-3 and V is TRBV11-2, with TRBD2 identical over 8 bases. The CDR3 runs to 16 residues. The J segment lost 0 bases and the V segment lost 5 bases, leaving 7 bases of the junction unmatched. Germline CDR1 and CDR2: SGHAT and FQNNGV.

The rearrangement uses TRBV10-3 and TRBJ1-1; D unresolved. V lost 2 bases to trimming and J lost 1 base, with 11 bases between them. Germline CDR1 ENHRY, CDR2 SYGVKD. The CDR3 is made up of 15 amino acids. As DNA, the CDR3 is TGTGCCATCAGTGAGGGTAGTGGTCAGAACACTGAAGCTTTCTTT. As protein: CAISEGSGQNTEAFF.